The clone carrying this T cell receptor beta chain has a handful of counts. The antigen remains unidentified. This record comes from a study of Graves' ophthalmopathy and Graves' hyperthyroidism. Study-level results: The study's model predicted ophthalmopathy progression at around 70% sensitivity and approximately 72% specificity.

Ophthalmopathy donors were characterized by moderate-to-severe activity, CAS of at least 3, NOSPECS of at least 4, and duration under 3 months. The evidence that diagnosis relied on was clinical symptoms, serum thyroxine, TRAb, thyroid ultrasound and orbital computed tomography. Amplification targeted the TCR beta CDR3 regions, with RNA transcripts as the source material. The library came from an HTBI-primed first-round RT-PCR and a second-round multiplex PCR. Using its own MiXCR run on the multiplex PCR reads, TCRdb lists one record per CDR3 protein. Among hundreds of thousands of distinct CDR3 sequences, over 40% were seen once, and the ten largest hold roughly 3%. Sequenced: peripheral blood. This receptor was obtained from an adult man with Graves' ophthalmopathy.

CDR3 in amino acids: CASSQRQGSYNSPLHF. CDR3 coding DNA: TGTGCCAGCAGCCAACGGCAGGGATCCTATAATTCACCCCTCCACTTT. The rearrangement uses TRBV7-4 and TRBJ1-6; maybe TRBD1 (5 bases). Deletions cut 5 bases from V and 1 base from J, with 12 bases between. This CDR3 is built from 16 residues. Germline V gene sequence: CDR1 SGHVT, CDR2 SQSDAQ.